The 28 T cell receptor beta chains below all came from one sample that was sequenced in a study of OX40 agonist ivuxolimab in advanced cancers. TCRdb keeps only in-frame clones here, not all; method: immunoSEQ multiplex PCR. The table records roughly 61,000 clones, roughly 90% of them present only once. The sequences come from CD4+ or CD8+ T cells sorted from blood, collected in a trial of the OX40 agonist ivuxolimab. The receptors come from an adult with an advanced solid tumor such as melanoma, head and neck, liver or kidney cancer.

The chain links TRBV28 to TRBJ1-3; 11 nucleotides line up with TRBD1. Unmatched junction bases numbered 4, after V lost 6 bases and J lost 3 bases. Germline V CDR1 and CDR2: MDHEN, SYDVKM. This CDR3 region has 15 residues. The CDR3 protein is CASRPGQGVGNTIYF. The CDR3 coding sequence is TGTGCCAGCAGACCGGGACAGGGGGTTGGAAACACCATATATTTT.

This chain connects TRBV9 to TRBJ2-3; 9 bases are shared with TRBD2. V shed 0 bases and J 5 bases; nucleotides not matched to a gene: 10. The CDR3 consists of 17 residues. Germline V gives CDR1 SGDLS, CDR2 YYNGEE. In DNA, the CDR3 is TGTGCCAGCAGCGTAGATAGGGGACTAGCTCACCAAGATACGCAGTATTTT. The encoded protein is CASSVDRGLAHQDTQYF.

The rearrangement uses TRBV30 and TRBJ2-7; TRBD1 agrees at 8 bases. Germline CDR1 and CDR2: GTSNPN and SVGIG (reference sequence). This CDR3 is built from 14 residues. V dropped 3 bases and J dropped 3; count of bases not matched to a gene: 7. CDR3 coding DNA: TGTGCCTGGAGCCCCGGACAGGGATTCTACGAGCAGTACTTC. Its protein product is CAWSPGQGFYEQYF. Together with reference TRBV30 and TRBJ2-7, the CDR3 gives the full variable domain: SQTIHQWPATLVQPVGSPLSLECTVEGTSNPNLYWYRQAAGRGLQLLFYSVGIGQISSEVPQNLSASRPQDRQFILSSKKLLLSDSGFYLCAWSPGQGFYEQYFGPGTRLTVT.

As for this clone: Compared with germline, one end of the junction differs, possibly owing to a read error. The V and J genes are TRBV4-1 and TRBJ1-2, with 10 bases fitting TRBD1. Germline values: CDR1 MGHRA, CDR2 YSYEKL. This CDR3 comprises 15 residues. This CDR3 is CASSKDRDRGIGYTF. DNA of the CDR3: TGTGCCAGCAGCAAAGACCGGGACAGGGGTATAGGCTACACCTTC.

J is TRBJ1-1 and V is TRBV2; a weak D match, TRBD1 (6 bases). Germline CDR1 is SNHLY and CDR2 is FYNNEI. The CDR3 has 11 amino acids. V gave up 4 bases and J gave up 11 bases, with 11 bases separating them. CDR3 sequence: CASSARRGAFF. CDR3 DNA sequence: TGTGCCAGCAGTGCTCGCAGGGGCGCTTTCTTT.

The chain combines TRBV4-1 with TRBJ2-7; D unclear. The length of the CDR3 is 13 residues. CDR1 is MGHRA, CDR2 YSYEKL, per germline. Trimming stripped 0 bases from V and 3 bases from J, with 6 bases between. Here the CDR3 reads CASSQDFGYEQYF. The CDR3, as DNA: TGCGCCAGCAGCCAAGATTTCGGCTACGAGCAGTACTTC.

CDR3 DNA sequence: TGTGCCAGCAGCTTAGAGGTACAGGGTGCCGGCTACACCTTC. It specifies CASSLEVQGAGYTF. V usage is TRBV13 and J usage is TRBJ1-2, with TRBD1 as a possible D gene (6 bases). Between the trimmed V and J ends, which lost 1 base and 8 bases, there was a span of 14 bases. The CDR3 is 14 amino acids. CDR1 is PRHDT, CDR2 FYEKMQ, per germline (reference sequence).

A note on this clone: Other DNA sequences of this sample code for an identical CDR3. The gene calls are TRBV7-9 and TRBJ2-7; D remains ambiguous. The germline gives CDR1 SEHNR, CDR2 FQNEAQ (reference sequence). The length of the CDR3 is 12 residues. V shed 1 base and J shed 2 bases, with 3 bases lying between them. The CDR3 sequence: CASSLDPYEQYF. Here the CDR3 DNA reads TGTGCCAGCAGCTTAGATCCCTACGAGCAGTACTTC.

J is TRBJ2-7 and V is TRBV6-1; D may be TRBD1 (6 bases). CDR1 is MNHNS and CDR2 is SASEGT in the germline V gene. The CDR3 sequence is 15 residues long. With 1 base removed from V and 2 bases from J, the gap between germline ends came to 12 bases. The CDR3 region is CASSEGVDRTYEQYF. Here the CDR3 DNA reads TGTGCCAGCAGTGAAGGTGTGGACAGAACCTACGAGCAGTACTTC.

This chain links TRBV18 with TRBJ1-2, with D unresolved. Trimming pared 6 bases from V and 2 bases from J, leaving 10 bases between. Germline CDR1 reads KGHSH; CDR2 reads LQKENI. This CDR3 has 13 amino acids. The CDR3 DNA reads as TGTGCCAGCTCCTCCTCGGACAACTATGGCTACACCTTC. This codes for CASSSSDNYGYTF.

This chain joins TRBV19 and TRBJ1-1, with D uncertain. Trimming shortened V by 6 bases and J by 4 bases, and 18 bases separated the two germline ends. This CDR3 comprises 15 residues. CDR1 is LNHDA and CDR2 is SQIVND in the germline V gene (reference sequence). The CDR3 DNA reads TGTGCCAGTAGGGGAGCGTGGTCGGGGAGCACTGAAGCTTTCTTT. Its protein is CASRGAWSGSTEAFF.

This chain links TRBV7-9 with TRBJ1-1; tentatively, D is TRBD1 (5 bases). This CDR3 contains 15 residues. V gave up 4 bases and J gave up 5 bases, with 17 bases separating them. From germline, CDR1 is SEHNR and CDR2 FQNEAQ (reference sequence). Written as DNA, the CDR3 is TGTGCCAGCAGCTACGGGCTGGGGCGGGAAACTGAAGCTTTCTTT. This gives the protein CASSYGLGRETEAFF.

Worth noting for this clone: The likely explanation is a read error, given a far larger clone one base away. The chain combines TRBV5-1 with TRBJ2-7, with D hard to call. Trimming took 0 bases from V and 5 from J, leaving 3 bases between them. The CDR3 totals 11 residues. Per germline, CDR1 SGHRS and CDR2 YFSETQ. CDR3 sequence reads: CASSLANEQYF. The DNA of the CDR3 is TGCGCCAGCAGCTTGGCAAACGAGCAGTACTTC.

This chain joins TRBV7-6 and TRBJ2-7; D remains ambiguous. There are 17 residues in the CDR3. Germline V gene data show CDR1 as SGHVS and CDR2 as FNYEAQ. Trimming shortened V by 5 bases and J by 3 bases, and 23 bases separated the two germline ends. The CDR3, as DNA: TGTGCCAGCAGCCCTCAAGCCGTGAAGGGATTTATCTACGAGCAGTACTTC. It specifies CASSPQAVKGFIYEQYF.

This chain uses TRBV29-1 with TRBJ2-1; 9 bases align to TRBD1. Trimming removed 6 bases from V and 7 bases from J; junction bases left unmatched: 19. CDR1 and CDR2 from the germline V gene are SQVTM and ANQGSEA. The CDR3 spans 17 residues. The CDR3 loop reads CSVPELLDRGSENEQFF. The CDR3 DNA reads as TGCAGCGTCCCTGAACTTCTCGACAGGGGGAGTGAGAATGAGCAGTTCTTC.

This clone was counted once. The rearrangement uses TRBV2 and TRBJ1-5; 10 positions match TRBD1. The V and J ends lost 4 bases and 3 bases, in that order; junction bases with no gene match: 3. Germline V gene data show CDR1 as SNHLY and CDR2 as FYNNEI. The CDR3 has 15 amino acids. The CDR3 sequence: CASSAGTGVNQPQHF. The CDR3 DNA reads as TGTGCCAGCAGTGCCGGGACAGGGGTCAATCAGCCCCAGCATTTT.

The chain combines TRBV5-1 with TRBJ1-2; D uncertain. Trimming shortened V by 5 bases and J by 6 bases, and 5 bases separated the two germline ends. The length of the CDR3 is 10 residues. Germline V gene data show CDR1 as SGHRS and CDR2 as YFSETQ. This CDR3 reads CASRGNGYTF. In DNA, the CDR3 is TGCGCCAGCAGAGGGAATGGCTACACCTTC.

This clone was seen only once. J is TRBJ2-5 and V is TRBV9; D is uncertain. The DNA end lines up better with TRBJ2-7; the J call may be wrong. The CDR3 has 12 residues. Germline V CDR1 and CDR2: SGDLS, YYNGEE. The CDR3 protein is CASSNNQYEQYF. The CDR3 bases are TGTGCCAGCAGCAACAACCAGTACGAGCAGTACTTC.

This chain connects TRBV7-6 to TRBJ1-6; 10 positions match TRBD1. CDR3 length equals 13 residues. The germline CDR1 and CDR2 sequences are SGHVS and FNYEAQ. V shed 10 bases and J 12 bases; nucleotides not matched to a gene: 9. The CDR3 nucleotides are TGTGCCACAAGGACAGGGGGGAAGGTACCCCTCCACTTT. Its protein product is CATRTGGKVPLHF.

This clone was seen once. This CDR3 is CSVETGGHNEQFF. The CDR3, as DNA: TGCAGCGTTGAGACAGGGGGACACAATGAGCAGTTCTTC. This rearrangement joins TRBV29-1 to TRBJ2-1, with 9 bases identical to TRBD1. The germline V gene has CDR1 SQVTM and CDR2 ANQGSEA. The CDR3 is 13 amino acids. Trimming removed 3 bases from V and 5 bases from J; junction bases left unmatched: 2.

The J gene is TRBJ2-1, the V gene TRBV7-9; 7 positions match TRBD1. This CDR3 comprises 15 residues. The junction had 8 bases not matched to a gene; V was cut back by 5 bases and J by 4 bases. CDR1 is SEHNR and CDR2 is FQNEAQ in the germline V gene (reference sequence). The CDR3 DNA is TGTGCCAGCAGCCCGCGGACAGGCCTTTACAATGAGCAGTTCTTC. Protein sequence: CASSPRTGLYNEQFF.

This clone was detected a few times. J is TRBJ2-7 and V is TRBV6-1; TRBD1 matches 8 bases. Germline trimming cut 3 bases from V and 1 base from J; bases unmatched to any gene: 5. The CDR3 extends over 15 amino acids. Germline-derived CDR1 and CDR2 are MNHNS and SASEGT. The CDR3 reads CASSEAGTGSYEQYF. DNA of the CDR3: TGTGCCAGCAGTGAGGCCGGGACAGGATCCTACGAGCAGTACTTC.

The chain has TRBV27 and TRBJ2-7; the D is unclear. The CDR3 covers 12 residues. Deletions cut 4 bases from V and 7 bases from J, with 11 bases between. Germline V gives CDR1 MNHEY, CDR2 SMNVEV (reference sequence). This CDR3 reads CASSSSSLEQYF. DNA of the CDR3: TGTGCCAGCAGTTCCTCTTCTTTGGAGCAGTACTTC.

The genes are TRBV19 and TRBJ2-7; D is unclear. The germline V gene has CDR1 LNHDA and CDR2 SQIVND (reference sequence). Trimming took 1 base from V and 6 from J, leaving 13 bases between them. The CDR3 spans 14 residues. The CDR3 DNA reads TGTGCCAGTAGTATAGTAGGTGGGTCGGGCGAGCAGTACTTC. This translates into CASSIVGGSGEQYF.

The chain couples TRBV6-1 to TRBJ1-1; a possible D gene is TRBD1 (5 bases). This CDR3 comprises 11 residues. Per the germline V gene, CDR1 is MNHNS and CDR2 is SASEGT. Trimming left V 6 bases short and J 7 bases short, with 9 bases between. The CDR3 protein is CASSLDSEAFF. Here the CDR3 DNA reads TGTGCCAGCAGCCTCGACAGTGAAGCTTTCTTT.

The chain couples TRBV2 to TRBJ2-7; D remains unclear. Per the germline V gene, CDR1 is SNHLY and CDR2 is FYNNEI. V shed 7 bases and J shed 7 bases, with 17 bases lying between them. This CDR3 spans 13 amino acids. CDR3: CASKNSLLWEQYF. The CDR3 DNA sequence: TGTGCCAGCAAGAACAGCCTCTTATGGGAGCAGTACTTC.

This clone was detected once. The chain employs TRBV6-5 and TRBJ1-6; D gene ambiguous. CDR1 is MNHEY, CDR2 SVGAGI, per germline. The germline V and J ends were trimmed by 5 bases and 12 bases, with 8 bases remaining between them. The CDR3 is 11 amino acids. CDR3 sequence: CASSDGEPLHF. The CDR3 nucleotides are TGTGCCAGCAGTGACGGGGAACCCCTCCACTTT.

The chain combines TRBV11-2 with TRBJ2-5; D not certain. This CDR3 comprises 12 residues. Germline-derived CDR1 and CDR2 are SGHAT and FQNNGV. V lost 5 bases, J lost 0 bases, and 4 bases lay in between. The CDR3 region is CASSPHQETQYF. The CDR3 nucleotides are TGTGCCAGCAGCCCACACCAAGAGACCCAGTACTTC.